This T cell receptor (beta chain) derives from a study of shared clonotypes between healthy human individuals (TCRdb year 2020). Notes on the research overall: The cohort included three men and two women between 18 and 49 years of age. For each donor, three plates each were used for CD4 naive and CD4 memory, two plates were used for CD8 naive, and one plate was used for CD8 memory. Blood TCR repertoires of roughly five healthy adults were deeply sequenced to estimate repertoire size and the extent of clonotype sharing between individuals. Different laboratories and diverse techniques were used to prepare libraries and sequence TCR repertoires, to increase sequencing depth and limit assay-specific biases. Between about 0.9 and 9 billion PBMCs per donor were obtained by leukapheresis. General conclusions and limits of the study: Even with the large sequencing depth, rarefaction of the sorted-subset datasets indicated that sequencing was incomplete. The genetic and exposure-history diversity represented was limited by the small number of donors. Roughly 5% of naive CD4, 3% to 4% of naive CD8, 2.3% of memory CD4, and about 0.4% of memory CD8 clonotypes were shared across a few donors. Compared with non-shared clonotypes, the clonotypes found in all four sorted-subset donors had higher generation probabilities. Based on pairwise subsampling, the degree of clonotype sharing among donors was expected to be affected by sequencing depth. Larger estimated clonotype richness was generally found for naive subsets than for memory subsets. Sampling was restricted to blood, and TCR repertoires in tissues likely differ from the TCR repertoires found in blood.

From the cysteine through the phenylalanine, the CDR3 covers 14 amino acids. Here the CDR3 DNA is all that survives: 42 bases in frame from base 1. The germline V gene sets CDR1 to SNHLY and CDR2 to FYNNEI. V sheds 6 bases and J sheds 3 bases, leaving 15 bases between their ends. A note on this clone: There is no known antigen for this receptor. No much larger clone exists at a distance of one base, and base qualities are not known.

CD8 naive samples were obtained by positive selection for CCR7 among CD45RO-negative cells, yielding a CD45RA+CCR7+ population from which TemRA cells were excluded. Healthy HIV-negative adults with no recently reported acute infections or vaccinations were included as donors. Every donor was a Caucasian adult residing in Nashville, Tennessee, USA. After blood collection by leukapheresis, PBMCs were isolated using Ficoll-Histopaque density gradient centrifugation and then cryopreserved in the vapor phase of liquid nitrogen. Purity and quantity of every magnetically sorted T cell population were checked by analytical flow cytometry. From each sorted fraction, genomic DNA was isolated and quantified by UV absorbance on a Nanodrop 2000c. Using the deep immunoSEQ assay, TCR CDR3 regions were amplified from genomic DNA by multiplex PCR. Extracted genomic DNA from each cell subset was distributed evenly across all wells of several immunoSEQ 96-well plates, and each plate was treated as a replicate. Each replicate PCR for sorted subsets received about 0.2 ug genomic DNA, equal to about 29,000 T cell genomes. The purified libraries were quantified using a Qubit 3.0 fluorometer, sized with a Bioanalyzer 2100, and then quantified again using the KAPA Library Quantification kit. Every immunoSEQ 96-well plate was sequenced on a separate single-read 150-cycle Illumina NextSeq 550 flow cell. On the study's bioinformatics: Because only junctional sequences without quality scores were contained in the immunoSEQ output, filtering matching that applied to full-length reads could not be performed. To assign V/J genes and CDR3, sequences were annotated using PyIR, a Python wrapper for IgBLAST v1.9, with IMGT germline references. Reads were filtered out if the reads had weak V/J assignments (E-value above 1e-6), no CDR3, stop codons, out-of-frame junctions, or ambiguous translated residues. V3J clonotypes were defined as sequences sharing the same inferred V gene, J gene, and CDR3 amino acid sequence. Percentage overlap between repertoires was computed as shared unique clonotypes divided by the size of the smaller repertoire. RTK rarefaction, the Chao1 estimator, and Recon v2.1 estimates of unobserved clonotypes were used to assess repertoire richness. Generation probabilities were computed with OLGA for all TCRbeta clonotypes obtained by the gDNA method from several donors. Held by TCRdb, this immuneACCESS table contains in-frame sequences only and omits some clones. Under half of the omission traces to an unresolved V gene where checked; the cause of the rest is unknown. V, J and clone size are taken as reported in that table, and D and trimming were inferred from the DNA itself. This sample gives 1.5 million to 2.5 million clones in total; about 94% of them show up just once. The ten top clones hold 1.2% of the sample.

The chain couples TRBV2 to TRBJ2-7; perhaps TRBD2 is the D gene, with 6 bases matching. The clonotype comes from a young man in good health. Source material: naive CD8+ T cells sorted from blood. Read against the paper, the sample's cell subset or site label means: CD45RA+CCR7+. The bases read TGTGCCAGCAGCCGCGGGACTCTGAACTACGAGCAGTACTTC. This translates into CASSRGTLNYEQYF.